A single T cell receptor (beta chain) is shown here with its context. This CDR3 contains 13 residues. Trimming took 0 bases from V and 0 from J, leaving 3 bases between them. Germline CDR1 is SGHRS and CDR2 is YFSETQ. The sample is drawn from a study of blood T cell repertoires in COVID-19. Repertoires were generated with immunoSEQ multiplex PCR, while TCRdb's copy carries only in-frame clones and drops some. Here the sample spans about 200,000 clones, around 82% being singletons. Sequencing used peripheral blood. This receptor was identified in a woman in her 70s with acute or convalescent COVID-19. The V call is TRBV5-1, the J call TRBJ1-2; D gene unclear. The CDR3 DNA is TGCGCCAGCAGCTTGGCGGCTAACTATGGCTACACCTTC. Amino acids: CASSLAANYGYTF.